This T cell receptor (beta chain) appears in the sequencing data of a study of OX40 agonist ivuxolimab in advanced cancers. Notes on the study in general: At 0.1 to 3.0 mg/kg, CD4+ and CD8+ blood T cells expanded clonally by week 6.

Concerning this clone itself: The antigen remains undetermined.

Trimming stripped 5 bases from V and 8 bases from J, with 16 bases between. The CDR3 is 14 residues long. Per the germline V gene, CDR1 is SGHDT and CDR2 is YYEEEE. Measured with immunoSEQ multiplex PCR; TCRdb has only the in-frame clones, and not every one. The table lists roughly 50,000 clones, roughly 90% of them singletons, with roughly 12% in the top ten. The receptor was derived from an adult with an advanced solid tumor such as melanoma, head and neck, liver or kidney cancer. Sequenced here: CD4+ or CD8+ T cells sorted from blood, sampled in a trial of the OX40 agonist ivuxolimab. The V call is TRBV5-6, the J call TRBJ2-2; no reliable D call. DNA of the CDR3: TGTGCCAGCAGTTTCCTTGGGGTCTCGGGGGAGCTGTTTTTT. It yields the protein CASSFLGVSGELFF. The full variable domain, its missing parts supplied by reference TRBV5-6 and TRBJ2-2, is DAGVTQSPTHLIKTRGQQVTLRCSPKSGHDTVSWYQQALGQGPQFIFQYYEEEERQRGNFPDRFSGHQFPNYSSELNVNALLLGDSALYLCASSFLGVSGELFFGEGSRLTVL.